The text below deals with one T cell receptor beta chain. This clone appeared a single time. Its antigen has not been determined. No base qualities exist here, and no much larger clone lies one base off it. V gives up 7 bases and J gives up 4 bases, and the segment between their germline ends measures 20 bases. The CDR3, cysteine through phenylalanine, is 15 amino acids long. The sequence is cut down to CDR3 DNA, 45 bases in frame from base 1. CDR1 and CDR2, looked up from the germline V gene, are MDHEN and SYDVKM. The sample comes from a study of T cells in narcolepsy (dated by TCRdb to 2016 to 2019). As for the study more broadly: Patients with narcolepsy type 1 or type 2 (NT1, NT2) and healthy control donors were enrolled in the study. The study sought autoreactive T cells targeting hypocretin neuron self-antigens (hypocretin, TRIB2) in narcolepsy patients, using TCR Vbeta sequencing to track clonotypes in blood and CSF.

Study-wide conclusions, independent of this receptor: Autoreactive clonotypes were reported to be detected serially in the blood of the same patients and of different patients, but not in the blood of healthy controls. No sequences matching autoreactive T cell clones were present in some of the blood memory CD4+ repertoires from patients and controls. HCRT-specific and TRIB2-specific autoreactive clonotypes were highlighted in plots that compared CD4+ T cell clonotypes in CSF versus blood from the same patient. Patients and controls had similar numbers of sequenced blood memory CD4+ clonotypes, with averages of roughly 39,000 in patients and some 35,000 in controls.

Memory CD4+ T cells were sorted ex vivo from peripheral blood of narcolepsy patients and healthy controls for TCR Vbeta sequencing. Library preparation used the immunoSEQ multiplex PCR assay. The table was pulled from immuneACCESS by TCRdb, which kept in-frame rearrangements only. Such tables lose some clones; where checked, under half of the loss comes from unresolved V genes, and the rest has no known cause. The sample table records about 32,000 clones; around 90% of these occur just once. Jointly, the top ten make up around 0.83% of the sample. This TCR derives from a human donor with narcolepsy. The sequencing input was CD45RA- memory CD4+ T cells from PBMCs. What the cell subset or site label conveys for this sample: memory T cells sorted ex vivo from peripheral blood. Recombination linked TRBV28 to TRBJ2-7; there is no confident call for the D gene. The CDR3 is CASTLWQTGIYEQYF. The DNA sequence follows: TGTGCCAGCACCCTGTGGCAGACCGGAATTTACGAGCAGTACTTC.